A single sample gave rise to the 31 T cell receptor beta chains below, sequenced in a study of blood T cells in healthy people across ages (dated by TCRdb to 2014 to 2015). Library method: 5' RACE. The reads were generated on an Illumina HiSeq 2500. A second PCR of roughly 7 to 12 cycles was run with a J-beta primer mix and a sample-barcoded 5' primer. Clones were called with MiXCR by TCRdb after fastp trimmed the public reads at Q25, and only in-frame beta chains were retained. Rows merge per CDR3 protein into single entries with the most common DNA and genes. The sample profile shows about 800,000 distinct CDR3 sequences; 25% of them were found once. 3% to 4% of the sample is held by the ten biggest clonotypes. These data were likewise used in another study, on T cells of mothers and their children.

Material for sequencing was blood. The receptors shown here come from a boy between 10 and 17 years old in good health.

This clonotype occurred many times. The chain joins TRBV12-3 or TRBV12-4 to TRBJ1-2; the D is unclear. This CDR3 contains 13 residues. Between the trimmed V and J ends, which lost 6 bases and 8 bases, there was a span of 16 bases. CDR3 nucleotides: TGTGCCAGCAGCTCCCAGTGGACTGACGGCTACACCTTC. It codes for CASSSQWTDGYTF.

The chain recombines TRBV27 with TRBJ2-7; D is unresolved. Per germline, CDR1 MNHEY and CDR2 SMNVEV (reference sequence). Trimming pared 0 bases from V and 3 bases from J, leaving 6 bases between. The CDR3 runs to 13 residues. The CDR3: CASSLSSHYEQYF. The CDR3 coding sequence is TGTGCCAGCAGTTTATCTAGTCACTACGAGCAGTACTTC.

The chain employs TRBV20-1 and TRBJ2-3; perhaps TRBD1 as D (5 bases). CDR1 and CDR2 from the germline V gene are DFQATT and SNEGSKA (reference sequence). The CDR3 loop spans 15 amino acids. The V end lost 4 bases, the J end lost 1 base, and 15 bases lay between the germline ends. Here the CDR3 DNA reads TGCAGTGCTACCGGACAAGCCAGGGGCACAGATACGCAGTATTTT. Residues: CSATGQARGTDTQYF.

V gene TRBV14 combines with J gene TRBJ2-7; D is tentatively TRBD1 or TRBD2 (5 bases each). V was cut by 1 base and J by 5 bases, with 9 bases left in between. The length of the CDR3 is 13 residues. CDR1 is SGHDN, CDR2 FVKESK, per germline. CDR3 protein: CASSQGGFHEQYF. CDR3 in DNA: TGTGCCAGCAGCCAAGGGGGGTTCCACGAGCAGTACTTC.

The chain is built from TRBV29-1 and TRBJ2-7, with D maybe TRBD1 (6 bases). CDR1 and CDR2 (germline): SQVTM, ANQGSEA. Trimming cost V 2 bases and J 6 bases, with 11 bases left between them. The CDR3 covers 12 residues. This CDR3 is CSVESVGGEQYF. The CDR3 DNA is TGCAGCGTTGAATCGGTAGGGGGCGAGCAGTACTTC.

This clonotype has at least ten counts. The rearrangement links TRBV20-1 to TRBJ1-1, with D unclear. The CDR3 consists of 15 residues. V lost 0 bases and J 2 bases, leaving 13 bases between the germline ends. Germline assignment: CDR1 DFQATT and CDR2 SNEGSKA (reference sequence). CDR3 residues: CSARDRSQLNTEAFF. The DNA for the CDR3 is TGCAGTGCTAGAGATCGAAGTCAGCTTAACACTGAAGCTTTCTTT.

V usage is TRBV9 and J usage is TRBJ2-7; TRBD2 agrees at 9 bases. The CDR3 totals 17 residues. Germline CDR1 is SGDLS and CDR2 is YYNGEE. Trimming removed 4 bases from V and 5 bases from J; junction bases left unmatched: 16. The CDR3 bases are TGTGCCAGCAGCCCAAATCCCCTTCTGGCGGGGGGGAACGAGCAGTACTTC. Translation: CASSPNPLLAGGNEQYF.

This clonotype was seen a few times. The V call is TRBV7-9, the J call TRBJ2-1, with 9 positions matching TRBD1. The CDR3 has 16 amino acids. V dropped 5 bases and J dropped 3; count of bases not matched to a gene: 8. The germline V gene encodes CDR1 SEHNR and CDR2 FQNEAQ (reference sequence). DNA for the CDR3: TGTGCCAGCAGCGCCCGGACAGGGGCTTACTACAATGAGCAGTTCTTC. Amino acid sequence: CASSARTGAYYNEQFF.

At least ten counts were recorded for this clonotype. This chain uses TRBV10-3 with TRBJ2-5; perhaps TRBD1 as D (6 bases). CDR3 length: 13 residues. The germline gives CDR1 ENHRY, CDR2 SYGVKD. The ends were cut back, 5 bases at V and 5 bases at J, with 12 bases in the middle. The CDR3 sequence: CAISTGIGETQYF. The DNA for the CDR3 is TGTGCCATCAGTACAGGGATTGGCGAGACCCAGTACTTC.

The CDR3 coding sequence is TGTGCCATCAGTGAGTCCGGGCACACAGATACGCAGTATTTT. Protein: CAISESGHTDTQYF. This chain links TRBV10-3 with TRBJ2-3; D ambiguous. Germline CDR1 is ENHRY and CDR2 is SYGVKD. V lost 0 bases and J lost 2, with 6 bases in between. The CDR3 extends over 14 amino acids.

The genes are TRBV29-1 and TRBJ2-4; D is ambiguous. Trimming took 0 bases from V and 1 from J, leaving 4 bases between them. The CDR3 length is 13 residues. The germline gives CDR1 SQVTM, CDR2 ANQGSEA. This CDR3 is CSVEEQAKNIQYF. CDR3 coding DNA: TGCAGCGTTGAAGAGCAGGCCAAAAACATTCAGTACTTC.

This clonotype appeared a few times. The rearrangement joins TRBV29-1 to TRBJ1-1, with D possibly TRBD1 on 5 matching bases. Germline V CDR1 and CDR2: SQVTM, ANQGSEA. This CDR3 region has 12 residues. V was shortened by 6 bases and J by 12 bases, with 20 bases between the two germline ends. DNA for the CDR3: TGCAGCGTCCAGGGCGCATACGCCGAAACTTTCTTT. Its translation: CSVQGAYAETFF.

The chain combines TRBV20-1 with TRBJ1-2; no reliable D call. CDR3 size: 11 residues. CDR1 is DFQATT and CDR2 is SNEGSKA in the germline V gene (reference sequence). V was clipped by 2 bases and J by 8 bases, with 9 bases between them. DNA of the CDR3: TGCAGTGCTAGAAGTTCCTGGGGCTACACCTTC. It specifies CSARSSWGYTF.

Only one count was recorded for this clonotype. The chain's CDR3 is CASLWRGIGNEKLFF. CDR3 nucleotide sequence: TGTGCCAGTCTATGGCGGGGAATTGGTAATGAAAAACTGTTTTTT. The chain has TRBV28 and TRBJ1-4; D is unclear. The germline CDR1 and CDR2 sequences are MDHEN and SYDVKM. Trimming left V 9 bases short and J 4 bases short, with 18 bases between. The CDR3 extends over 15 amino acids.

In the case of this clonotype: At one end the junction does not follow the germline gene, possibly because of a read error. This chain joins TRBV7-8 and TRBJ2-5; 10 nucleotides line up with TRBD1. The germline V gene encodes CDR1 SGHVS and CDR2 FQNEAQ. The CDR3 length is 16 residues. CDR3 protein: CASSPLTGTGDTGKNF. The CDR3 region has the DNA TGTGCCAGCAGCCCCCTTACCGGGACAGGGGATACCGGGAAGAACTTC.

This clonotype was seen a handful of times. The germline gene is not matched at one end of the junction; a read error may be the cause. The CDR3 DNA sequence: TGTGCCAGCAGCTTCGGACTAGCGGAAAAAGGCCCCCGGTTCTTC. This codes for CASSFGLAEKGPRFF. V is TRBV11-2 and J is TRBJ2-5; 10 nucleotides match TRBD2. This CDR3 contains 15 residues. Germline assignment: CDR1 SGHAT and CDR2 FQNNGV. The variable domain in full, completed from reference TRBV11-2 and TRBJ2-5, reads EAGVAQSPRYKIIEKRQSVAFWCNPISGHATLYWYQQILGQGPKLLIQFQNNGVVDDSQLPKDRFSAERLKGVDSTLKIQPAKLEDSAVYLCASSFGLAEKGPRFFGPGTRLLVL.

This clonotype was detected a few times. The CDR3 reads CASSRSGTSGLAKNIQYF. CDR3 DNA: TGTGCCAGCAGCCGATCGGGGACTAGCGGACTAGCCAAAAACATTCAGTACTTC. The V call is TRBV5-4, the J call TRBJ2-4; 11 bases line up with TRBD2. The CDR3 covers 18 residues. Germline V lookup: CDR1 SGHNT, CDR2 YYREEE (reference sequence). J was trimmed by 0 bases and V by 4 bases; bases with no gene match: 9.

This clonotype has only one observation. The chain uses TRBV29-1 and TRBJ1-1; D is unclear. Germline CDR1 and CDR2: SQVTM and ANQGSEA. The V end lost 4 bases, the J end lost 4 bases, and 10 bases lay between the germline ends. The CDR3 has 12 amino acids. The DNA for the CDR3 is TGCAGCGTTGTAGGAGGGTTCACTGAAGCTTTCTTT. It codes for CSVVGGFTEAFF.

This clonotype was seen more than once but under ten times. The chain carries TRBV28 and TRBJ2-5, with TRBD2 identical over 9 bases. Germline CDR1 MDHEN, CDR2 SYDVKM. Trimming removed 6 bases from V and 5 bases from J; junction bases left unmatched: 10. The CDR3 has 15 residues. CDR3 in DNA: TGTGCCAGCAGGTCTCGACTAGCGGAGGGGGAGACCCAGTACTTC. Its protein is CASRSRLAEGETQYF.

This chain joins TRBV7-2 and TRBJ2-3, with TRBD2 matching 9 bases. Germline V CDR1 and CDR2: SGHTA, FQGNSA. The CDR3 totals 16 residues. V gave up 0 bases and J gave up 2 bases; unmatched junction bases: 3. The CDR3 here is CASSLARGGYTDTQYF. The CDR3 DNA is TGTGCCAGCAGCTTAGCGCGGGGGGGGTACACAGATACGCAGTATTTT.

The sample holds a few counts of this clonotype. V gene TRBV7-2 combines with J gene TRBJ2-7, with D possibly being TRBD1 (5 bases). The germline V gene encodes CDR1 SGHTA and CDR2 FQGNSA. V was shortened by 3 bases and J by 4 bases, with 13 bases between the two germline ends. The CDR3 totals 14 residues. Here the CDR3 DNA reads TGTGCCAGCAGCTTCTCCCAGGGTGAATACGAGCAGTACTTC. Amino acid sequence: CASSFSQGEYEQYF.

The genes are TRBV9 and TRBJ2-5, with 11 nucleotides matching TRBD1. The V segment lost 3 bases and the J segment 5 bases; nucleotides outside the gene matches: 6. This CDR3 has 15 residues. Germline CDR1 is SGDLS and CDR2 is YYNGEE. CDR3 loop: CASSAGQGAVETQYF. The CDR3 DNA sequence: TGTGCCAGCAGCGCAGGACAGGGGGCTGTGGAGACCCAGTACTTC.

As for this clonotype: The junction departs from the called germline gene at one end, perhaps through a read error. V is TRBV4-3 and J is TRBJ2-3; 7 bases line up with TRBD2. Germline V gene data show CDR1 as LGHNA and CDR2 as YSLEER. CDR3 length equals 16 residues. The CDR3 DNA follows: TGCGCCTGCAGCCAAGTAAGGCTAGCGGACACAGATACGCAGTATTTT. It translates to CACSQVRLADTDTQYF.

This clonotype turned up a few times. The chain joins TRBV5-1 to TRBJ2-5; tentatively, D is TRBD1 (5 bases). The closer fit of TRBJ2-7 to the DNA end suggests the J call may be wrong. The CDR3 consists of 14 residues. CDR1 and CDR2 from the germline V gene are SGHRS and YFSETQ. CDR3 in amino acids: CASSFADNSYEQYF. The CDR3 DNA reads TGCGCCAGCAGCTTTGCGGACAACTCCTACGAGCAGTACTTC.

Only a few counts were recorded for this clonotype. The rearrangement joins TRBV20-1 to TRBJ2-7, with D unresolved. V dropped 0 bases and J dropped 0 bases, with 9 bases sitting between them. The CDR3 is 14 amino acids. Germline V gene data show CDR1 as DFQATT and CDR2 as SNEGSKA (reference sequence). In DNA form, the CDR3 reads TGCAGTGCTAGAGATCCGTCGAACTCCTACGAGCAGTACTTC. It translates to CSARDPSNSYEQYF.

The V call is TRBV7-2, the J call TRBJ2-5; D is undetermined. CDR3 length: 15 residues. From germline, CDR1 is SGHTA and CDR2 FQGNSA. Deletions cut 7 bases from V and 4 bases from J, with 19 bases between. The CDR3: CASIRFGVQGETQYF. The CDR3 bases are TGTGCCAGCATCCGGTTTGGCGTTCAAGGAGAGACCCAGTACTTC.

This clonotype showed up just a few times. The chain combines TRBV29-1 with TRBJ1-2; 8 bases match TRBD1. The V gene's germline CDR1 is SQVTM and CDR2 ANQGSEA. The CDR3 spans 11 residues. V lost 7 bases, J lost 6 bases, and 4 bases stayed unmatched. CDR3 coding DNA: TGCAGCGGCTGGACAGGGCATGGCTACACCTTC. This encodes CSGWTGHGYTF.

This clonotype was counted a few times. The chain links TRBV10-3 to TRBJ2-5; a possible D gene is TRBD1 (6 bases). Near its end, the DNA agrees better with TRBJ2-7, so the J call may be wrong. This CDR3 comprises 14 residues. CDR1 and CDR2 (germline): ENHRY, SYGVKD. For the CDR3, the DNA is TGTGCCATCAGTGAGGGTGAGGACAGACGCGAGCAGTACTTC. Residues: CAISEGEDRREQYF.

The gene calls are TRBV6-6 and TRBJ2-7; possibly TRBD2 for D (6 bases). The CDR3 runs to 13 residues. Germline V gives CDR1 MNHNY, CDR2 SVGAGI (reference sequence). V was cut by 7 bases and J by 3 bases, with 13 bases left in between. CDR3 in amino acids: CASKAGINYEQYF. The CDR3 DNA reads as TGTGCCAGCAAGGCGGGAATAAACTACGAGCAGTACTTC.

This chain joins TRBV5-1 and TRBJ1-5; the match to TRBD1 covers 7 bases. The CDR3 has 14 residues. The germline V gene has CDR1 SGHRS and CDR2 YFSETQ. Trimming cost V 0 bases and J 6 bases; bases outside gene matches: 3. CDR3 loop: CASSLGAGGQPQHF. In DNA form, the CDR3 reads TGCGCCAGCAGCTTGGGGGCAGGGGGTCAGCCCCAGCATTTT.

The table lists this clonotype with a few counts. The chain links TRBV7-8 to TRBJ2-5; 7 nucleotides align to TRBD2. The end of the DNA fits TRBJ2-1 better, so the J call may be wrong. This CDR3 comprises 15 residues. CDR1 is SGHVS and CDR2 is FQNEAQ in the germline V gene. CDR3 DNA: TGTGCCAGCAGCTTGGGGCGGGAGACCTACAATGAGCAGTTCTTC. Its translation: CASSLGRETYNEQFF.